Presented here are 15 T cell receptor beta chains from one specimen sequenced in a study of patients and donors after allogeneic stem cell transplantation. TCRdb ran MiXCR on the RT-PCR reads and lists one entry per CDR3 protein. The top ten clones hold approximately 5.9% of a sample with some 880,000 distinct CDR3 sequences, roughly 18% of them seen once. Sequences were obtained from blood, either unsorted or a sorted T cell fraction (not recorded which). These receptors were taken from a human donor who was either an allogeneic HSCT recipient or a stem cell or donor lymphocyte infusion donor (not recorded which). It is not recorded whose cells these are; they may come from a transplant donor.

The V and J genes are TRBV2 and TRBJ2-5; D uncertain. V was clipped by 2 bases and J by 4 bases, with 11 bases between them. This CDR3 comprises 14 residues. Germline V lookup: CDR1 SNHLY, CDR2 FYNNEI. The CDR3 DNA is TGTGCCAGCAGTGAAAGGCAGCAAGCAGAGACCCAGTACTTC. Its translation: CASSERQQAETQYF.

The sample holds a few counts of this clonotype. The chain has TRBV24-1 and TRBJ2-1; TRBD2 agrees at 9 bases. V shed 4 bases and J 5 bases; nucleotides not matched to a gene: 2. There are 14 residues in the CDR3. Germline CDR1 reads KGHDR; CDR2 reads SFDVKD. The CDR3 nucleotides are TGTGCCACCAGTGACCTAGCGGGGAACAATGAGCAGTTCTTC. This encodes CATSDLAGNNEQFF.

This clonotype has a handful of counts. V usage is TRBV14 and J usage is TRBJ1-4; possible D gene TRBD1, 5 bases. Per the germline V gene, CDR1 is SGHDN and CDR2 is FVKESK. The CDR3 has 15 residues. The V end was cut by 4 bases, the J end by 8 bases, with 17 bases between. The CDR3 spells CASSPSSRVREKLFF. CDR3 DNA: TGTGCCAGCAGCCCGTCGAGCAGGGTGAGGGAAAAACTGTTTTTT.

This clonotype was recorded a few times. The V gene is TRBV28, the J gene TRBJ1-2; D not resolved. The germline V gene encodes CDR1 MDHEN and CDR2 SYDVKM. The CDR3 sequence is 14 residues long. V was trimmed by 10 bases and J by 4 bases, leaving 19 bases between them. CDR3 nucleotides: TGTGCCATCAAGGTGTCAGTGGGCCTCTATGGCTACACCTTC. Protein sequence: CAIKVSVGLYGYTF.

This clonotype was seen a handful of times. V is TRBV12-3 or TRBV12-4 and J is TRBJ1-1; D gene unclear. The CDR3 length is 13 residues. V was trimmed by 6 bases and J by 11 bases, leaving 19 bases between them. This chain's CDR3 is CASRYGQPVGAFF. The CDR3 bases are TGTGCCAGCAGATATGGGCAGCCGGTCGGGGCTTTCTTT.

The chain joins TRBV4-1 to TRBJ2-7; TRBD2 agrees at 8 bases. The CDR3 covers 16 residues. Germline V gene data show CDR1 as MGHRA and CDR2 as YSYEKL. The J segment lost 2 bases and the V segment lost 4 bases, leaving 10 bases of the junction unmatched. CDR3 coding DNA: TGCGCCAGCAGCCTCATTAGCGGGATTCCCCCCTACGAGCAGTACTTC. The encoded protein is CASSLISGIPPYEQYF.

The chain combines TRBV7-9 with TRBJ2-7; D might be TRBD1 (5 bases). V was shortened by 1 base and J by 9 bases, with 7 bases between the two germline ends. Germline V gives CDR1 SEHNR, CDR2 FQNEAQ (reference sequence). The CDR3 is made up of 11 amino acids. CDR3 sequence reads: CASSLEGSQYF. CDR3 DNA: TGTGCCAGCAGCTTAGAGGGGTCGCAGTACTTC.

The chain combines TRBV30 with TRBJ1-2; no definite D call. V dropped 3 bases and J dropped 2 bases, with 7 bases sitting between them. CDR1 and CDR2 (germline): GTSNPN, SVGIG (reference sequence). This CDR3 has 12 residues. In DNA, the CDR3 is TGTGCCTGGAGCGCCAGGAACTATGGCTACACCTTC. Amino acids: CAWSARNYGYTF. Complete variable domain (other parts from reference TRBV30 and TRBJ1-2): SQTIHQWPATLVQPVGSPLSLECTVEGTSNPNLYWYRQAAGRGLQLLFYSVGIGQISSEVPQNLSASRPQDRQFILSSKKLLLSDSGFYLCAWSARNYGYTFGSGTRLTVV.

V gene TRBV27 combines with J gene TRBJ2-7; the D is unclear. V was pared by 7 bases and J by 5 bases, with 9 bases between. This CDR3 is built from 11 residues. From germline, CDR1 is MNHEY and CDR2 SMNVEV (reference sequence). CDR3 DNA: TGTGCCAGCAAGACGGTAGACGAGCAGTACTTC. It is translated as CASKTVDEQYF.

J is TRBJ2-7 and V is TRBV5-1; the D call may be TRBD1 or TRBD2 (5 bases each). The CDR3 is 16 residues long. Trimming pared 0 bases from V and 0 bases from J, leaving 13 bases between. Germline-derived CDR1 and CDR2 are SGHRS and YFSETQ. Here the CDR3 DNA reads TGCGCCAGCAGCTTGGAACAGGCAGGGAGCTCCTACGAGCAGTACTTC. Its translation: CASSLEQAGSSYEQYF. Looking up the rest from reference TRBV5-1 and TRBJ2-7 gives the full variable domain: KAGVTQTPRYLIKTRGQQVTLSCSPISGHRSVSWYQQTPGQGLQFLFEYFSETQRNKGNFPGRFSGRQFSNSRSEMNVSTLELGDSALYLCASSLEQAGSSYEQYFGPGTRLTVT.

This clonotype was found once. This rearrangement joins TRBV7-8 to TRBJ1-3, with 7 bases matching TRBD1. V was pared by 1 base and J by 4 bases, with 4 bases of the junction left unmatched. The CDR3 is made up of 15 amino acids. Germline-derived CDR1 and CDR2 are SGHVS and FQNEAQ. CDR3 sequence: CASSLGAGQGNTIYF. The CDR3 coding sequence is TGTGCCAGCAGCTTAGGGGCGGGACAGGGAAACACCATATATTTT.

This clonotype has just a few counts. The chain joins TRBV7-8 to TRBJ2-2; the D is unclear. The V gene's germline CDR1 is SGHVS and CDR2 FQNEAQ. Trimming pared 5 bases from V and 5 bases from J, leaving 6 bases between. This CDR3 has 12 residues. The CDR3 DNA reads TGTGCCAGCAGCAAGAGAACCGGGGAGCTGTTTTTT. Residues: CASSKRTGELFF.

The V and J genes are TRBV6-5 and TRBJ1-1; tentative D call: TRBD1 (5 bases). The germline gives CDR1 MNHEY, CDR2 SVGAGI. The V and J ends lost 4 bases and 6 bases respectively, with 18 bases between them. This CDR3 is built from 15 residues. CDR3: CASSSFLDSNAEAFF. CDR3 DNA: TGTGCCAGCAGTTCCTTCCTTGACAGTAACGCTGAAGCTTTCTTT.

The chain combines TRBV5-1 with TRBJ2-1, with 12 bases aligning to TRBD1. CDR3 size: 14 residues. V trimming: 0 bases; J trimming: 13 bases; junction bases outside the gene matches: 5. Germline V gene data show CDR1 as SGHRS and CDR2 as YFSETQ. CDR3 residues: CASSLGGQGAGQFF. In nucleotides, the CDR3 is TGCGCCAGCAGCTTGGGGGGACAGGGGGCTGGTCAGTTCTTC. The complete variable domain, with remaining parts taken from reference TRBV5-1 and TRBJ2-1, reads KAGVTQTPRYLIKTRGQQVTLSCSPISGHRSVSWYQQTPGQGLQFLFEYFSETQRNKGNFPGRFSGRQFSNSRSEMNVSTLELGDSALYLCASSLGGQGAGQFFGPGTRLTVL.

V and J are TRBV3-1 and TRBJ2-3; 11 bases line up with TRBD2. Per germline, CDR1 LGHDT and CDR2 YNNKEL (reference sequence). V lost 1 base and J lost 9; bases outside the gene matches: 9. The CDR3 runs to 16 residues. This CDR3 reads CASSQGLGLAVGTQYF. The CDR3 DNA follows: TGTGCCAGCAGCCAAGGCTTGGGACTAGCGGTTGGCACGCAGTATTTT.